This entry describes one T cell receptor (beta chain). Its binding antigen is unknown. Base qualities were left out, and no much larger clone turns up one base away. The sample originates from a study of blood T cell repertoires in COVID-19 (dated by TCRdb to 2018 to 2020). For context, the study as a whole: Samples from collaborators originated in the United States, Italy and Spain and spanned both the acute and convalescent phases of COVID-19. A freely available public database, intended as a resource for researchers studying the immune response to SARS-CoV-2, is where the repertoires were released. The material from the prospective study consisted of cDNA or gDNA derived from T cells, B-cell-depleted T cells, or PBMCs. The dataset comprised deeply sampled blood TCRbeta repertoires from subjects exposed to, actively infected with, or recovered from COVID-19. The samples were drawn from the first 160 participants of the ongoing ImmuneRACE study and from 950 to 1,500 subjects provided by 6 global collaborators. Where available, HLA class I and class II types were obtained from metadata supplied by the sample provider rather than from assay-based typing. The sample metadata nearly always contained a de-identified subject ID, COVID-19 status, age in years and sex. Points the paper makes about the study in general: Clinical and demographic metadata were provided uncurated, with the amount varying by source and participant.

Whole blood was collected in K2EDTA tubes by collaborating institutions according to the institutions' own protocols. For TCRbeta analysis, collaborators shipped samples in one of three forms: frozen whole blood, isolated PBMCs, or DNA extracted from either of those sample types. The immunoSEQ Assay, a bias-controlled multiplex PCR, was used to amplify TCRbeta CDR3 regions from genomic DNA. Regarding the original processing steps: Nucleated cell counts per sample were estimated from amplification of reference gene primers within the assay. Sequence reads were collapsed and filtered to measure the absolute abundance of every unique TCRbeta CDR3 rearrangement. For each sample, productive Simpson clonality was calculated as the square root of Simpson's diversity index over productive rearrangements. TCRdb obtained this table from immuneACCESS and retained in-frame rearrangements with V and J assigned. These tables miss some clones; where compared with another copy, unresolved V genes account for less than half of the shortfall, and the remainder is unexplained. That table furnishes V, J and clone size, whereas the DNA furnished D and trimming. The sample profile shows tens of thousands of clones; more than 80% of them were found once. The ten largest clones take up around 4.6% of the sample.

This receptor was taken from a man in his fifties or sixties with acute or convalescent COVID-19. Input material: peripheral blood.

The CDR3 is CASSLGGAPTYEQYF. Read as DNA, the sequence is TGTGCCAGCAGTCTAGGGGGGGCGCCGACCTACGAGCAGTACTTC. The rearranged chain carries TRBV6-5 and TRBJ2-7; 7 matching bases give a weak D call of TRBD2. The germline V gene supplies CDR1 MNHEY and CDR2 SVGAGI. The CDR3 starts with the cysteine, ends with the phenylalanine, and has 15 residues. Only CDR3 DNA is held: 45 bases, read in frame from base 1. The trim is 5 bases for V and 2 bases for J, with a gap of 16 bases between the germline ends.